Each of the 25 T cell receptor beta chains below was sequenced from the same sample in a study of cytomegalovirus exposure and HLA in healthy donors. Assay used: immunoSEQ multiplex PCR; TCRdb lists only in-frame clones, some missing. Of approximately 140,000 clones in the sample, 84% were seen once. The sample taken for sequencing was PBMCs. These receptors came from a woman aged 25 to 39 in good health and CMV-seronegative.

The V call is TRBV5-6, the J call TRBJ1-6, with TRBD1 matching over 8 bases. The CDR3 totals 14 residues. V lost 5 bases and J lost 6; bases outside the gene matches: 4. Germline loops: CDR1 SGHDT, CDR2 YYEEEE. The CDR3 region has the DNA TGTGCCAGCAGGGACAGGGCCTTTAATTCACCCCTCCACTTT. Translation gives CASRDRAFNSPLHF.

The CDR3 DNA reads as TGTGCCAGCAGCGGGGGACAGGGGTCGATCTACGAGCAGTACTTC. This gives the protein CASSGGQGSIYEQYF. V usage is TRBV2 and J usage is TRBJ2-7; 10 bases fit TRBD1. Trimming at V came to 6 bases and at J to 3 bases, leaving 8 bases not matched to a gene. Germline V gene data show CDR1 as SNHLY and CDR2 as FYNNEI. The CDR3 is 15 residues long.

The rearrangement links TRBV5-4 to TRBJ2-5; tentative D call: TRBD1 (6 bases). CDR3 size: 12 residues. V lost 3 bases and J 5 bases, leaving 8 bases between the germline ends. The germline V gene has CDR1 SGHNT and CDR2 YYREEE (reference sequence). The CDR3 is CASSWGPETQYF. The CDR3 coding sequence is TGTGCCAGCAGCTGGGGGCCGGAGACCCAGTACTTC.

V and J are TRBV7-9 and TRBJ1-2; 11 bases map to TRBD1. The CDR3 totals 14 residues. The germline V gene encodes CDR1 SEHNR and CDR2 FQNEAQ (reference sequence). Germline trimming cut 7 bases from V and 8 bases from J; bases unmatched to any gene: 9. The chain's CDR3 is CASNRGQGAGGYTF. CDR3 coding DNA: TGTGCCAGCAACCGAGGACAGGGGGCGGGCGGCTACACCTTC.

CDR3 in amino acids: CASSVGTSGANEQFF. For the CDR3, the DNA is TGTGCCAGTAGTGTCGGGACTAGCGGTGCCAATGAGCAGTTCTTC. The chain carries TRBV19 and TRBJ2-1; 11 bases align to TRBD2. The CDR3 runs 15 residues. The V gene's germline CDR1 is LNHDA and CDR2 SQIVND (reference sequence). V trimming: 5 bases; J trimming: 6 bases; junction bases outside the gene matches: 6.

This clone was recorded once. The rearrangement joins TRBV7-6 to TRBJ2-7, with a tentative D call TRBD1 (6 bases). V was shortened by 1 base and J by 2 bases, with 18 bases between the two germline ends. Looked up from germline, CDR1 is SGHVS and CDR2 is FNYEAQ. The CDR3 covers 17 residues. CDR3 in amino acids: CASSLVAPRQAAYEQYF. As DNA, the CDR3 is TGTGCCAGCAGCTTAGTAGCGCCAAGACAGGCCGCCTACGAGCAGTACTTC.

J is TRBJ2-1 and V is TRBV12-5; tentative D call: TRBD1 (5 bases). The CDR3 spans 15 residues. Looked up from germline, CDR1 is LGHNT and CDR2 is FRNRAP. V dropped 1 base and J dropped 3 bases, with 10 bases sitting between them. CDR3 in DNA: TGTGCTAGTGGTTTGGAGGGGCCTAGCTACAATGAGCAGTTCTTC. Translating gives CASGLEGPSYNEQFF.

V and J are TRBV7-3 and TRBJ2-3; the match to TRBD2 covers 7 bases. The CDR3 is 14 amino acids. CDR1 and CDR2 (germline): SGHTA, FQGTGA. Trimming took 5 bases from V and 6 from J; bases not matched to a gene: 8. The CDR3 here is CASSKSGDVDTQYF. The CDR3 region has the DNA TGTGCCAGCAGCAAAAGCGGGGATGTTGATACGCAGTATTTT.

The CDR3 nucleotides read TGTGCCAGTAGTATTGGGGCCCAGCCCCAGCATTTT. Translated: CASSIGAQPQHF. This chain joins TRBV19 and TRBJ1-5, with TRBD1 as a possible D gene (5 bases). The V and J ends lost 3 bases and 7 bases respectively, with 7 bases between them. The CDR3 has 12 residues. Germline values: CDR1 LNHDA, CDR2 SQIVND (reference sequence). Full variable domain (rest looked up from reference TRBV19 and TRBJ1-5): DGGITQSPKYLFRKEGQNVTLSCEQNLNHDAMYWYRQDPGQGLRLIYYSQIVNDFQKGDIAEGYSVSREKKESFPLTVTSAQKNPTAFYLCASSIGAQPQHFGDGTRLSIL.

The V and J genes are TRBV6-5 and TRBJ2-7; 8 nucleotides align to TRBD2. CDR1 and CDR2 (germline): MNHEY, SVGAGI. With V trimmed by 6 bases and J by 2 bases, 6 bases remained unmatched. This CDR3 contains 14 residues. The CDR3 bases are TGTGCCAGCAGGGAGCGGGGGCGTACCTACGAGCAGTACTTC. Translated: CASRERGRTYEQYF.

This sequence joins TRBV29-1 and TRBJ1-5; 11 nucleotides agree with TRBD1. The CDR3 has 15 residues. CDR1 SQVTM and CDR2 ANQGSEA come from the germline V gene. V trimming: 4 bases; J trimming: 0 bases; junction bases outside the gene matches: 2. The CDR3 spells CSVVGTGGSNQPQHF. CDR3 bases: TGCAGCGTTGTGGGGACAGGGGGTAGCAATCAGCCCCAGCATTTT. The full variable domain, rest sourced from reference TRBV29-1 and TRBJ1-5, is SAVISQKPSRDICQRGTSLTIQCQVDSQVTMMFWYRQQPGQSLTLIATANQGSEATYESGFVIDKFPISRPNLTFSTLTVSNMSPEDSSIYLCSVVGTGGSNQPQHFGDGTRLSIL.

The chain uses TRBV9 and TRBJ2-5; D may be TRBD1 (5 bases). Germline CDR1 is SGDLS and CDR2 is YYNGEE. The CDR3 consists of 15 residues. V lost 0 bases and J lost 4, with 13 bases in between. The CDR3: CASSVAGRVLETQYF. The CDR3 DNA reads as TGTGCCAGCAGCGTAGCTGGCAGGGTATTAGAGACCCAGTACTTC. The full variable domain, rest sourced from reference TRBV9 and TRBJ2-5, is DSGVTQTPKHLITATGQRVTLRCSPRSGDLSVYWYQQSLDQGLQFLIQYYNGEERAKGNILERFSAQQFPDLHSELNLSSLELGDSALYFCASSVAGRVLETQYFGPGTRLLVL.

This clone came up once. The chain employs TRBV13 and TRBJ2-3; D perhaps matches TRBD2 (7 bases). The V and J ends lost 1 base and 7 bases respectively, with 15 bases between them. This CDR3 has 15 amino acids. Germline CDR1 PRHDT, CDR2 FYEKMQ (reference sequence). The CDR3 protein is CASSLEGGGTNTQYF. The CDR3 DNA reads TGTGCCAGCAGCTTAGAAGGCGGGGGCACGAATACGCAGTATTTT.

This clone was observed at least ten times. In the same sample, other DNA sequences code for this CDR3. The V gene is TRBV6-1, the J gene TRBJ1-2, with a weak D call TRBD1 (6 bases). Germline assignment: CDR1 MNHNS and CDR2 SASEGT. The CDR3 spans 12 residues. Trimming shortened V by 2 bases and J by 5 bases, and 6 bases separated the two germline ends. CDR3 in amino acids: CASSERGYGYTF. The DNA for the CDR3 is TGTGCCAGCAGTGAAAGGGGGTATGGCTACACCTTC.

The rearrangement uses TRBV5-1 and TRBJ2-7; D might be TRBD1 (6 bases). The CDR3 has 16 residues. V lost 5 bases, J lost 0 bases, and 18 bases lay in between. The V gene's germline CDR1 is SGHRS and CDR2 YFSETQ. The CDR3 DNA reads TGCGCCAGCAGTCCCCAGGGCACAGGGATCTCCTACGAGCAGTACTTC. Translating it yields CASSPQGTGISYEQYF. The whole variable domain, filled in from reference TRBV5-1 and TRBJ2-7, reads KAGVTQTPRYLIKTRGQQVTLSCSPISGHRSVSWYQQTPGQGLQFLFEYFSETQRNKGNFPGRFSGRQFSNSRSEMNVSTLELGDSALYLCASSPQGTGISYEQYFGPGTRLTVT.

The CDR3 bases are TGTGCCAGCAGCTTAGCGCTCGACATATCCTACGAGCAGTACTTC. It translates to CASSLALDISYEQYF. J is TRBJ2-7 and V is TRBV7-2, with unresolved D. Germline V CDR1 and CDR2: SGHTA, FQGNSA. V was shortened by 0 bases and J by 1 base, with 10 bases between the two germline ends. The length of the CDR3 is 15 residues. The whole variable domain, remainder taken from reference TRBV7-2 and TRBJ2-7, is GAGVSQSPSNKVTEKGKDVELRCDPISGHTALYWYRQSLGQGLEFLIYFQGNSAPDKSGLPSDRFSAERTGGSVSTLTIQRTQQEDSAVYLCASSLALDISYEQYFGPGTRLTVT.

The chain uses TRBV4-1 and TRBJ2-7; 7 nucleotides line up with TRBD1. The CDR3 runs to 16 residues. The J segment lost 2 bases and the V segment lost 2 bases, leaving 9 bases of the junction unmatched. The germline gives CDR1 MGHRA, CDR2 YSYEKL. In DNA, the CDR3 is TGCGCCAGCAGCCAAACCCGGGACAGCGCGGCCTACGAGCAGTACTTC. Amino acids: CASSQTRDSAAYEQYF.

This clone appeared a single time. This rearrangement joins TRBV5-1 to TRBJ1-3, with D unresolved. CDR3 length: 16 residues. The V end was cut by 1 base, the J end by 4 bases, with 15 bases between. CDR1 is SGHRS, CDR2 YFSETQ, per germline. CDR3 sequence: CASSLRSGVGGNTIYF. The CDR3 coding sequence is TGCGCCAGCAGCTTGAGGTCCGGGGTAGGAGGAAACACCATATATTTT.

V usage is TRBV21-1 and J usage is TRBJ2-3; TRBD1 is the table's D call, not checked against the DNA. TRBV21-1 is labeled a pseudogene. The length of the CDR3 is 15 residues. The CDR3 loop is CASSRRGQGRDTQYF. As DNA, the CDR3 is TGTGCCAGCAGCCGACGTGGACAGGGGAGGGATACGCAGTATTTT.

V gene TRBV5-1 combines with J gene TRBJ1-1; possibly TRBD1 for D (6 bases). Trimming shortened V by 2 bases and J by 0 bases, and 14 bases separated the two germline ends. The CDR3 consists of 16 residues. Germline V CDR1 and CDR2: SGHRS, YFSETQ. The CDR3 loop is CASSLQGAIMNTEAFF. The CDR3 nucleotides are TGCGCCAGCAGCTTACAGGGAGCCATCATGAACACTGAAGCTTTCTTT.

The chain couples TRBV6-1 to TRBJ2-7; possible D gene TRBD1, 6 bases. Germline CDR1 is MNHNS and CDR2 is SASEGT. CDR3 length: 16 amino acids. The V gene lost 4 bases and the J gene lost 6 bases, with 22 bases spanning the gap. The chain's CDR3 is CASSVWGKQGISEQYF. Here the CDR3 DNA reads TGTGCCAGCAGTGTTTGGGGTAAACAGGGAATTTCCGAGCAGTACTTC.

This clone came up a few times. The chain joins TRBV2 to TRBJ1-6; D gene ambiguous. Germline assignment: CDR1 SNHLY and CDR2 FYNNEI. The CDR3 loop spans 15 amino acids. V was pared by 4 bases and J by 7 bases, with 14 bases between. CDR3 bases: TGTGCCAGCAGTGTTTTCGGAGAACCCAATTCACCCCTCCACTTT. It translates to CASSVFGEPNSPLHF. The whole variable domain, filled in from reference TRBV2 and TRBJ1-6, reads EPEVTQTPSHQVTQMGQEVILRCVPISNHLYFYWYRQILGQKVEFLVSFYNNEISEKSEIFDDQFSVERPDGSNFTLKIRSTKLEDSAMYFCASSVFGEPNSPLHFGNGTRLTVT.

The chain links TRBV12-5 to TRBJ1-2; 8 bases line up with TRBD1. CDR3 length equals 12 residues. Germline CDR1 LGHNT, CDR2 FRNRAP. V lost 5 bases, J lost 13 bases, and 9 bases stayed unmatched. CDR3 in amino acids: CASGPGGTIITF. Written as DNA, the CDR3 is TGTGCTAGTGGTCCAGGGGGCACGATTATCACCTTC.

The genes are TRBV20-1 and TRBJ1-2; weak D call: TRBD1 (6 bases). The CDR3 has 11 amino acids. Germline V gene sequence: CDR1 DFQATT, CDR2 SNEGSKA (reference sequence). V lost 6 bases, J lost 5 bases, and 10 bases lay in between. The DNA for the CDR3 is TGCAGTGCAATGACAGGTTATGGCTACACCTTC. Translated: CSAMTGYGYTF.

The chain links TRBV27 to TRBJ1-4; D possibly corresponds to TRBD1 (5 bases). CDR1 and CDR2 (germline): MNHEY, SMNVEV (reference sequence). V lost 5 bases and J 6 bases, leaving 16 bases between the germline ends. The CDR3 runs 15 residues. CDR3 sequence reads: CASSPQGFIYEKLFF. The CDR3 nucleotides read TGTGCCAGCAGTCCGCAGGGTTTCATTTATGAAAAACTGTTTTTT.